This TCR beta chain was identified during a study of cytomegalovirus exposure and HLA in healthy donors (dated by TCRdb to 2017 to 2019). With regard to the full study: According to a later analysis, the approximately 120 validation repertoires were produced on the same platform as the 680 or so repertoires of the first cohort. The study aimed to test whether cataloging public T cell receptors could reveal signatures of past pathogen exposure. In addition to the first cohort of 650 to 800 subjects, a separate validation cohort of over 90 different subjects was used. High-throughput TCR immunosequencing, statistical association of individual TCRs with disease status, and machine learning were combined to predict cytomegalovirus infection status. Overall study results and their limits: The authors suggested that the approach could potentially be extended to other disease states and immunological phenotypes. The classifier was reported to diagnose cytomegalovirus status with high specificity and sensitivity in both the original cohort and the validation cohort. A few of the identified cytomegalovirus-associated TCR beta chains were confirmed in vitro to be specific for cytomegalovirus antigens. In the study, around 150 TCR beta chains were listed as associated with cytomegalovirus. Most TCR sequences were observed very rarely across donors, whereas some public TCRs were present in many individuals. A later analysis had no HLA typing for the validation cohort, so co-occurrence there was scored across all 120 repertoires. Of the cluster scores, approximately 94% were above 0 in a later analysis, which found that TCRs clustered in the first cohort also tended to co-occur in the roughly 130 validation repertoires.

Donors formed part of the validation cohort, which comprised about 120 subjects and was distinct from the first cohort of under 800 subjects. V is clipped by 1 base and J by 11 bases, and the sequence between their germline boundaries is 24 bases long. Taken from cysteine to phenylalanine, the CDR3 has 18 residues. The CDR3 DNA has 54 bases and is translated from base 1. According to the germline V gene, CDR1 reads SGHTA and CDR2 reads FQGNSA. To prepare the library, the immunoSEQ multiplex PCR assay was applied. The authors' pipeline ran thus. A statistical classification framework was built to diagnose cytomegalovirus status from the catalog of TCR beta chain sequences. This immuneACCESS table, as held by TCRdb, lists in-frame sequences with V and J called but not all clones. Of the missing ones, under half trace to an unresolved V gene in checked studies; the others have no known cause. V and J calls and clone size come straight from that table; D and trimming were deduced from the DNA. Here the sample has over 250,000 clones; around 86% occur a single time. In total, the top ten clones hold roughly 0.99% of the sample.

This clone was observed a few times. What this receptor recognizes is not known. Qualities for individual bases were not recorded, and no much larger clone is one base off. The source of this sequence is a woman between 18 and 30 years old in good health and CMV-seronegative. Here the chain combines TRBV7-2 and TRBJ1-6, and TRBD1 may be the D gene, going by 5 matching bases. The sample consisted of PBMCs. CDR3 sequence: CASSLGTIPQGGWPPLHF. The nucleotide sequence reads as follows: TGTGCCAGCAGCTTAGGGACTATACCGCAGGGAGGTTGGCCACCCCTCCACTTT.